This TCR beta chain was captured by sequencing in a study of shared clonotypes between healthy human individuals. Study-wide results and limits: Compared with clonotypes that all four donors shared, non-shared clonotypes had lower generation probabilities. Clonotypes that were shared across a few donors made up around 4.6% of naive CD4 clonotypes.

Repertoires were generated with immunoSEQ multiplex PCR, while TCRdb's copy carries only in-frame clones and drops some. Of about 110,000 clones in the sample, around 65% were seen once. The CDR3 loop spans 15 amino acids. Germline assignment: CDR1 MRHNA and CDR2 SNTAGT. Trimming at V came to 2 bases and at J to 9 bases, leaving 8 bases not matched to a gene. A remark on this clone: Its antigen remains unknown.

J is TRBJ2-1 and V is TRBV6-4, with 9 bases fitting TRBD1. The material sequenced was memory CD8+ T cells sorted from blood. Subset in this sample: CD45RO+ cells pooled with CCR7-negative TemRA cells. This sequence was found in a woman aged 30 to 39 in good health. The CDR3 DNA is TGTGCCAGCAGTGACGGGGACAGGGAATTCGGTGAGCAGTTCTTC. Protein sequence: CASSDGDREFGEQFF.